One TCR beta chain is described in this entry. The antigen is unknown. The data originate from a study of cytomegalovirus exposure and HLA in healthy donors. Study results and caveats: The authors listed 164 TCR beta chains as cytomegalovirus-associated. It was found in a later analysis that first-cohort TCR clusters tended to co-occur in the 100 to 150 validation repertoires.

This CDR3 is built from 15 residues. Trimming left V 0 bases short and J 8 bases short, with 14 bases between. Germline CDR1 and CDR2: SGDLS and YYNGEE. The assay was immunoSEQ multiplex PCR, and TCRdb's table has in-frame clones only and misses some. This table holds approximately 280,000 clones, 70% to 90% found once. Sample: PBMCs. The origin of this receptor is a woman under 30 in good health and CMV-seronegative. This chain uses TRBV9 with TRBJ1-4; D remains ambiguous. CDR3 sequence: CASSVDGKTGEKLFF. CDR3 coding DNA: TGTGCCAGCAGCGTAGACGGGAAAACGGGGGAAAAACTGTTTTTT.